This passage covers 28 T cell receptor beta chains from one sample sequenced in a study of technical replicates of blood from a few donors (dated by TCRdb to about 2017). The library was built by means of the immunoSEQ multiplex PCR assay. This immuneACCESS table, as held by TCRdb, lists in-frame sequences with V and J called but not all clones. Of the missing ones, under half trace to an unresolved V gene in checked studies; the others have no known cause. Recorded for this sample are more than 75,000 clones; around 96% of them occurred a single time. The ten largest clones add up to 0.36% of the sample. The sample comprised T cells isolated from PBMCs. The receptors shown here come from a human donor in good health.

The chain employs TRBV27 and TRBJ2-5, with 9 bases matching TRBD2. V shed 5 bases and J 5 bases; nucleotides not matched to a gene: 9. Germline CDR1 is MNHEY and CDR2 is SMNVEV (reference sequence). This CDR3 has 15 residues. The CDR3 sequence is CASSPLGLAGETQYF. CDR3 sequence (DNA): TGTGCCAGCAGTCCCCTCGGGCTAGCGGGGGAGACCCAGTACTTC.

As DNA, the CDR3 is TGTGCCACCGGAGCGCATCAAGAGACCCAGTACTTC. This sequence encodes CATGAHQETQYF. The chain joins TRBV15 to TRBJ2-5; D is unresolved. Trimming cost V 8 bases and J 2 bases, with 9 bases left between them. Germline CDR1 reads LNHNV; CDR2 reads YYDKDF (reference sequence). The CDR3 length is 12 residues.

The chain combines TRBV28 with TRBJ2-3; D possibly corresponds to TRBD2 (5 bases). The CDR3 runs 17 residues. V was pared by 6 bases and J by 0 bases, with 19 bases between. From germline, CDR1 is MDHEN and CDR2 SYDVKM. The CDR3 spells CASRPSVGDISTDTQYF. Written as DNA, the CDR3 is TGTGCCAGCAGGCCGTCGGTCGGGGATATAAGCACAGATACGCAGTATTTT.

The chain employs TRBV2 and TRBJ2-3, with 12 bases that match TRBD2. V lost 3 bases to trimming and J lost 5 bases; unmatched junction nucleotides: 3. There are 15 residues in the CDR3. The germline gives CDR1 SNHLY, CDR2 FYNNEI. The CDR3 loop is CASSETSGSLDTQYF. The CDR3 region has the DNA TGTGCCAGCAGTGAGACTAGCGGGAGCCTAGATACGCAGTATTTT.

The table lists this clone with a count of one. This chain connects TRBV5-4 to TRBJ2-2; 7 bases map to TRBD1. After removal of 3 bases from V and 1 base from J, the junction contained 0 bases not matched to a gene. The CDR3 consists of 14 residues. The germline V gene encodes CDR1 SGHNT and CDR2 YYREEE (reference sequence). In nucleotides, the CDR3 is TGTGCCAGCAGCTGGACAGGGAACACCGGGGAGCTGTTTTTT. Its protein product is CASSWTGNTGELFF.

Points on this clone: Different DNA sequences within this sample yield the same CDR3. CDR3 amino acids: CASSLERGSYGGYTF. CDR3 nucleotides: TGTGCCAGCAGCCTGGAGAGAGGGTCCTATGGTGGCTACACCTTC. The chain is built from TRBV5-6 and TRBJ1-2; no firm D call. V dropped 4 bases and J dropped 7 bases, with 20 bases sitting between them. Germline V CDR1 and CDR2: SGHDT, YYEEEE. The CDR3 is 15 residues long.

This rearrangement joins TRBV18 to TRBJ2-5, with no clear D. Germline V gene lookup returns CDR1 KGHSH and CDR2 LQKENI. Trimming took off 6 bases at V and 5 bases at J, with 10 bases between the two ends. This CDR3 region has 12 residues. CDR3 sequence (DNA): TGTGCCAGCTCCCCCAGTATGGAGACCCAGTACTTC. Encoded protein: CASSPSMETQYF.

In its sample, this clone was seen once. J is TRBJ2-1 and V is TRBV27; perhaps TRBD1 as D (6 bases). The CDR3 has 14 residues. Between the trimmed V and J ends, which lost 7 bases and 0 bases, there was a span of 10 bases. Germline CDR1 is MNHEY and CDR2 is SMNVEV (reference sequence). The CDR3 reads CASNRRGSYNEQFF. The CDR3 DNA sequence: TGTGCCAGCAACCGCAGGGGCTCCTACAATGAGCAGTTCTTC.

The chain combines TRBV27 with TRBJ2-1; D ambiguous. Germline V gives CDR1 MNHEY, CDR2 SMNVEV (reference sequence). Trimming left V 3 bases short and J 2 bases short, with 8 bases between. The CDR3 length is 14 residues. CDR3 in amino acids: CASSFSPAYNEQFF. As DNA, the CDR3 is TGTGCCAGCAGTTTTAGCCCCGCCTACAATGAGCAGTTCTTC.

This clone came up once. This chain links TRBV11-1 with TRBJ2-7, with D perhaps matching TRBD1 (6 bases). V was cut by 3 bases and J by 3 bases, with 15 bases left in between. From germline, CDR1 is SGHAT and CDR2 FQDESV (reference sequence). CDR3 length: 15 amino acids. The CDR3 loop is CASSFTPDSLYEQYF. The CDR3 region has the DNA TGTGCCAGCAGCTTTACCCCGGACAGCCTCTACGAGCAGTACTTC.

The genes are TRBV18 and TRBJ1-5; 7 nucleotides match TRBD1. J was trimmed by 0 bases and V by 5 bases; bases with no gene match: 7. CDR3 length: 16 amino acids. Germline-derived CDR1 and CDR2 are KGHSH and LQKENI. CDR3 bases: TGTGCCAGCTCAGCGACAGGGCTGCTTAGCAATCAGCCCCAGCATTTT. It yields the protein CASSATGLLSNQPQHF.

The CDR3 DNA reads as TGTGCCAGCAGCTTGTGGGGACAGGGTTTTAACTATGGCTACACCTTC. It yields the protein CASSLWGQGFNYGYTF. V gene TRBV5-6 combines with J gene TRBJ1-2, with 9 bases matching TRBD1. Trimming removed 1 base from V and 1 base from J; junction bases left unmatched: 5. The germline gives CDR1 SGHDT, CDR2 YYEEEE. CDR3 length: 16 residues.

The V gene is TRBV14, the J gene TRBJ2-1, with D uncertain. V dropped 0 bases and J dropped 8 bases, with 11 bases sitting between them. CDR1 is SGHDN, CDR2 FVKESK, per germline. This CDR3 spans 14 amino acids. CDR3 DNA: TGTGCCAGCAGCCAAGAATGGAGTTCCGATGAGCAGTTCTTC. Translation gives CASSQEWSSDEQFF.

The CDR3 nucleotides are TGTGCCAGCAGTTCCTTGACAGGGACAGATACGCAGTATTTT. Encoded protein: CASSSLTGTDTQYF. V is TRBV28 and J is TRBJ2-3, with TRBD1 matching over 7 bases. Germline V CDR1 and CDR2: MDHEN, SYDVKM. The CDR3 length is 14 residues. With 4 bases clipped from V and 3 bases from J, the junction kept 4 bases outside the gene matches.

Of note for this clone: The junction departs from germline at one end; a sequencing error may be responsible. The J gene is TRBJ1-1, the V gene TRBV7-9; 9 nucleotides match TRBD1. CDR3 length: 12 amino acids. Germline values: CDR1 SEHNR, CDR2 FQNEAQ (reference sequence). Written as DNA, the CDR3 is TGTGCCAGCAGATTAGGGACAGGGGAAGCTTTCTTT. Translating it yields CASRLGTGEAFF.

This chain joins TRBV30 and TRBJ1-5, with D maybe TRBD1 (5 bases). V was cut by 2 bases and J by 2 bases, with 7 bases left in between. The CDR3 consists of 13 residues. Germline loops: CDR1 GTSNPN, CDR2 SVGIG (reference sequence). The CDR3 protein is CAWSPRGNQPQHF. The CDR3 nucleotides read TGTGCCTGGAGTCCCAGGGGCAATCAGCCCCAGCATTTT. The full variable domain, its missing parts supplied by reference TRBV30 and TRBJ1-5, is SQTIHQWPATLVQPVGSPLSLECTVEGTSNPNLYWYRQAAGRGLQLLFYSVGIGQISSEVPQNLSASRPQDRQFILSSKKLLLSDSGFYLCAWSPRGNQPQHFGDGTRLSIL.

This chain connects TRBV6-1 to TRBJ2-5, with unresolved D. The tail of the sequence fits TRBJ2-7 better, so the J call may be wrong. Germline CDR1 reads MNHNS; CDR2 reads SASEGT. The CDR3 length is 14 residues. The CDR3 nucleotides are TGTGCCAGCACCAACGACTGGAGCTCCTACGAGCAGTACTTC. This codes for CASTNDWSSYEQYF.

The rearrangement links TRBV19 to TRBJ2-3; TRBD2 matches 8 bases. Trimming took 1 base from V and 3 from J; bases not matched to a gene: 6. The germline CDR1 and CDR2 sequences are LNHDA and SQIVND (reference sequence). This CDR3 contains 16 residues. CDR3 sequence reads: CASSIAERELTDTQYF. In DNA form, the CDR3 reads TGTGCCAGTAGTATAGCGGAGCGGGAGCTGACAGATACGCAGTATTTT.

The chain carries TRBV9 and TRBJ2-1; 10 bases line up with TRBD2. The CDR3 spans 15 residues. Looked up from germline, CDR1 is SGDLS and CDR2 is YYNGEE. Trimming removed 4 bases from V and 6 bases from J; junction bases left unmatched: 7. As DNA, the CDR3 is TGTGCCAGCAGCCTCGCCGGGACTAGCGCCAATGAGCAGTTCTTC. Translation: CASSLAGTSANEQFF. The full variable domain, completed using reference TRBV9 and TRBJ2-1, is DSGVTQTPKHLITATGQRVTLRCSPRSGDLSVYWYQQSLDQGLQFLIQYYNGEERAKGNILERFSAQQFPDLHSELNLSSLELGDSALYFCASSLAGTSANEQFFGPGTRLTVL.

This clone was detected only once. This sequence joins TRBV6-5 and TRBJ2-7; TRBD1 is a possible D gene (6 bases). Germline V lookup: CDR1 MNHEY, CDR2 SVGAGI. Trimming pared 5 bases from V and 5 bases from J, leaving 13 bases between. The CDR3 contains 13 residues. The CDR3: CASSTGTRDEQYF. CDR3 nucleotide sequence: TGTGCCAGCAGTACCGGGACACGAGACGAGCAGTACTTC.

The chain couples TRBV6-5 to TRBJ1-2, with a weak D call TRBD1 (6 bases). CDR1 is MNHEY and CDR2 is SVGAGI in the germline V gene. The CDR3 runs to 13 residues. V was clipped by 5 bases and J by 8 bases, with 15 bases between them. This CDR3 reads CASSPSGVKGYTF. For the CDR3, the DNA is TGTGCCAGCAGTCCTTCAGGGGTAAAAGGCTACACCTTC.

This chain uses TRBV4-1 with TRBJ1-1, with unresolved D. CDR3 length: 14 amino acids. V was clipped by 0 bases and J by 1 base, with 6 bases between them. Germline V gives CDR1 MGHRA, CDR2 YSYEKL. CDR3 sequence: CASSQEPGNTEAFF. The CDR3 DNA is TGCGCCAGCAGCCAAGAACCAGGGAACACTGAAGCTTTCTTT.

The chain employs TRBV11-2 and TRBJ2-5; 7 bases agree with TRBD1. J lost 2 bases, V lost 6 bases, and 6 bases had no gene match. The CDR3 has 14 amino acids. CDR1 SGHAT and CDR2 FQNNGV come from the germline V gene. This CDR3 is CASSQPGQQETQYF. The CDR3, as DNA: TGTGCCAGCAGTCAACCGGGACAGCAAGAGACCCAGTACTTC.

The chain joins TRBV2 to TRBJ1-4; D gene uncertain. Deletions cut 4 bases from V and 8 bases from J, with 23 bases between. The CDR3 runs to 17 residues. From germline, CDR1 is SNHLY and CDR2 FYNNEI. The CDR3 DNA follows: TGTGCCAGCAGTGTGGGAGAGATATTAATGGATGTGGAAAAACTGTTTTTT. Protein sequence: CASSVGEILMDVEKLFF.

The chain uses TRBV28 and TRBJ1-5; 7 bases are a match to TRBD1. This CDR3 is built from 16 residues. Per the germline V gene, CDR1 is MDHEN and CDR2 is SYDVKM. The junction had 7 bases not matched to a gene; V was cut back by 2 bases and J by 3 bases. CDR3 in DNA: TGTGCCAGCAGTTTAAAGACAGGGTCCCCCAATCAGCCCCAGCATTTT. Translated, it gives CASSLKTGSPNQPQHF. Full variable domain (rest looked up from reference TRBV28 and TRBJ1-5): DVKVTQSSRYLVKRTGEKVFLECVQDMDHENMFWYRQDPGLGLRLIYFSYDVKMKEKGDIPEGYSVSREKKERFSLILESASTNQTSMYLCASSLKTGSPNQPQHFGDGTRLSIL.

The rearrangement joins TRBV10-3 to TRBJ2-3, with TRBD2 identical over 9 bases. The CDR3 has 14 residues. Germline V gene lookup returns CDR1 ENHRY and CDR2 SYGVKD. J gave up 5 bases and V 4 bases, and 4 bases lay outside the gene matches. CDR3 in amino acids: CAISGLAAVDTQYF. CDR3 nucleotides: TGTGCCATCAGTGGACTAGCGGCAGTAGATACGCAGTATTTT.

The V gene is TRBV7-2, the J gene TRBJ1-4; 9 bases map to TRBD1. There are 16 residues in the CDR3. Germline lookup yields CDR1 SGHTA and CDR2 FQGNSA. The J segment lost 5 bases and the V segment lost 4 bases, leaving 8 bases of the junction unmatched. The CDR3 DNA sequence: TGTGCCAGCAGCTCGGGACAGGGAGCTGTAAATGAAAAACTGTTTTTT. It is translated as CASSSGQGAVNEKLFF.

The CDR3 sequence: CASSWTGSEAFF. CDR3 nucleotides: TGTGCCAGCAGCTGGACGGGATCTGAAGCTTTCTTT. The chain uses TRBV7-9 and TRBJ1-1; D remains unclear. The germline V gene has CDR1 SEHNR and CDR2 FQNEAQ (reference sequence). The CDR3 is 12 amino acids. V lost 4 bases to trimming and J lost 6 bases, with 9 bases between them.